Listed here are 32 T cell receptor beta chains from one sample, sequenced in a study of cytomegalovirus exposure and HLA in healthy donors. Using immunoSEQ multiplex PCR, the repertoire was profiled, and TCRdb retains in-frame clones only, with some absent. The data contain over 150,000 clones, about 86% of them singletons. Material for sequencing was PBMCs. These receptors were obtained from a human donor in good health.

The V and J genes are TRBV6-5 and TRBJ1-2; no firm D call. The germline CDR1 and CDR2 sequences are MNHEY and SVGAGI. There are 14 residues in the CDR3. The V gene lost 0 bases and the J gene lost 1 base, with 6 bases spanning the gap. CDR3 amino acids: CASSYSYGNYGYTF. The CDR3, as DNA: TGTGCCAGCAGTTACTCGTACGGTAACTATGGCTACACCTTC.

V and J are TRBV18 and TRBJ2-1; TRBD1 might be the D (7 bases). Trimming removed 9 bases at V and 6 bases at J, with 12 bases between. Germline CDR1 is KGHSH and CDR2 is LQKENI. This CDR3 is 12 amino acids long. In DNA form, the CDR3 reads TGTGCCAGTCGACAGGGAGGCAATGAGCAGTTCTTC. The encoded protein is CASRQGGNEQFF.

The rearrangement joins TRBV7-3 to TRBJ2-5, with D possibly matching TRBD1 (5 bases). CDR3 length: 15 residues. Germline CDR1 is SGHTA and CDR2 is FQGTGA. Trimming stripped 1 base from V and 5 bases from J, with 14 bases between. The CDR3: CASSLNGRVSETQYF. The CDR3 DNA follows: TGTGCCAGCAGCTTAAACGGCAGGGTCTCGGAGACCCAGTACTTC.

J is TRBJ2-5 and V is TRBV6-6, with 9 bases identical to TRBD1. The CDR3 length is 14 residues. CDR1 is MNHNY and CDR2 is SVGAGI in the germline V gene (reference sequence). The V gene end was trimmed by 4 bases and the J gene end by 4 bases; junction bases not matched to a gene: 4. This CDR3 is CASSWGQGGETQYF. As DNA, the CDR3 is TGTGCCAGCAGTTGGGGACAGGGAGGAGAGACCCAGTACTTC.

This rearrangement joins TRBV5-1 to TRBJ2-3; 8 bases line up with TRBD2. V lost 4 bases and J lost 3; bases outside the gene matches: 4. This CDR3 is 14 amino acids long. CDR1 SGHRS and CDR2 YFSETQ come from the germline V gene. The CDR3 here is CASSGGRTTDTQYF. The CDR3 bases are TGCGCCAGCAGCGGCGGGAGGACTACAGATACGCAGTATTTT. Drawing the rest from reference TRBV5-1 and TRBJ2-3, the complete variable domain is KAGVTQTPRYLIKTRGQQVTLSCSPISGHRSVSWYQQTPGQGLQFLFEYFSETQRNKGNFPGRFSGRQFSNSRSEMNVSTLELGDSALYLCASSGGRTTDTQYFGPGTRLTVL.

The CDR3 sequence: CASSLGWLAEISYEQYF. CDR3 bases: TGTGCCAGCAGCTTAGGCTGGCTAGCGGAGATCTCCTACGAGCAGTACTTC. The V and J genes are TRBV5-4 and TRBJ2-7; 7 nucleotides match TRBD2. Germline loops: CDR1 SGHNT, CDR2 YYREEE (reference sequence). The CDR3 runs 17 residues. The V segment lost 2 bases and the J segment 0 bases; nucleotides outside the gene matches: 11.

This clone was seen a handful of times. CDR3 DNA sequence: TGTGCCAGCAGTTTCCAGTACCAAGAGACCCAGTACTTC. Translated, it gives CASSFQYQETQYF. This chain links TRBV28 with TRBJ2-5, with D unclear. Looked up from germline, CDR1 is MDHEN and CDR2 is SYDVKM. The V gene lost 3 bases and the J gene lost 0 bases, with 5 bases spanning the gap. The length of the CDR3 is 13 residues.

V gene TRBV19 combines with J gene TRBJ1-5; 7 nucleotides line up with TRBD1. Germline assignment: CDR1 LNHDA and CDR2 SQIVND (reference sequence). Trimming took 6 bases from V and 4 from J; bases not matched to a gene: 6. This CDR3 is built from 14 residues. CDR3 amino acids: CASRIQGSNQPQHF. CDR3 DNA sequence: TGTGCCAGTAGGATACAGGGGAGTAATCAGCCCCAGCATTTT.

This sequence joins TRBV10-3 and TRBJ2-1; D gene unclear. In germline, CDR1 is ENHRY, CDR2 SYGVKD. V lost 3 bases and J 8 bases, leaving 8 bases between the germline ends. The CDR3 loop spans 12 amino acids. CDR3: CAISDSFYEQFF. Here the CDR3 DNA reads TGTGCCATCAGTGACTCTTTCTATGAGCAGTTCTTC.

The CDR3 loop reads CASSQAQIPSYEQYF. The CDR3 nucleotides read TGTGCCAGCAGCCAAGCACAAATCCCCTCCTACGAGCAGTACTTC. This rearrangement joins TRBV4-2 to TRBJ2-7, with no clear D. Germline V gives CDR1 LGHNA, CDR2 YNFKEQ. The CDR3 is 15 amino acids. Deletions cut 1 base from V and 0 bases from J, with 10 bases between.

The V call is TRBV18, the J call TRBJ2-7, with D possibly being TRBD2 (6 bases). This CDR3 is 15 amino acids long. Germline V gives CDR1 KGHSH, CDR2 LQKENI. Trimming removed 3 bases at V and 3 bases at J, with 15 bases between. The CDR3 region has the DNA TGTGCCAGCTCACCTAACTACGGGGGTGGCTACGAGCAGTACTTC. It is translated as CASSPNYGGGYEQYF.

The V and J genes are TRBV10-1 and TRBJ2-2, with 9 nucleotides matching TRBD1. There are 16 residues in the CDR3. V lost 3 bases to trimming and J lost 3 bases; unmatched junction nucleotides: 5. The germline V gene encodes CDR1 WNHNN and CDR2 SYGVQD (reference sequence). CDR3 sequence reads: CASSEYGTGYTGELFF. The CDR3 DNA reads TGCGCCAGCAGTGAATATGGGACAGGGTACACCGGGGAGCTGTTTTTT.

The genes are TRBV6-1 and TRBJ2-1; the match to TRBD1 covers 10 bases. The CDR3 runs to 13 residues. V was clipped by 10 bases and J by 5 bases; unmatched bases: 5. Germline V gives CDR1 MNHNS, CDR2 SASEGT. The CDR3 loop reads CATGQGVDNEQFF. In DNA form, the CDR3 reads TGTGCCACTGGACAGGGGGTAGACAATGAGCAGTTCTTC.

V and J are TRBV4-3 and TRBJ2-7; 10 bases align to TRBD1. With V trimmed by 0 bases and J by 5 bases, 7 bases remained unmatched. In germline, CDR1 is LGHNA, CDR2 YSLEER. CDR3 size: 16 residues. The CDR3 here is CASSQEGGQGLHEQYF. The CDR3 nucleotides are TGCGCCAGCAGCCAAGAGGGGGGACAGGGGTTACACGAGCAGTACTTC.

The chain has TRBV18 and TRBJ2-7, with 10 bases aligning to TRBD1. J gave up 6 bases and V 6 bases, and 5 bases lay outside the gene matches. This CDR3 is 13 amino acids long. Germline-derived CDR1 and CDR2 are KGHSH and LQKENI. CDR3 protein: CASSPGQGGEQYF. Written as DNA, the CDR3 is TGTGCCAGCTCCCCCGGACAGGGGGGCGAGCAGTACTTC.

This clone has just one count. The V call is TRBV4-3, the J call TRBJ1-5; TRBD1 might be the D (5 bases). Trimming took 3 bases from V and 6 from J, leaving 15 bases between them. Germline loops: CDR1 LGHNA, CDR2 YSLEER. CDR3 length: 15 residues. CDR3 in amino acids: CASSHLHYGGQPQHF. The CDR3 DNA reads TGCGCCAGCAGCCACCTACATTACGGGGGTCAGCCCCAGCATTTT.

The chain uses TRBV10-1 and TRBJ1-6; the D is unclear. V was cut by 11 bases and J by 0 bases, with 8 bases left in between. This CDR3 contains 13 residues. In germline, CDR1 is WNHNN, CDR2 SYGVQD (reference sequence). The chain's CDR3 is CASGSSYNSPLHF. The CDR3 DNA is TGCGCCTCGGGGAGCTCCTATAATTCACCCCTCCACTTT.

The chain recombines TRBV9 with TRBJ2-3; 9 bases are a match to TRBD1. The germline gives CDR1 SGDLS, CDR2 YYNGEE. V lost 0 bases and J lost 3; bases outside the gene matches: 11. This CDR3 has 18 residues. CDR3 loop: CASSVEIRGTGNTDTQYF. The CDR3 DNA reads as TGTGCCAGCAGCGTAGAGATACGAGGGACAGGGAATACAGATACGCAGTATTTT.

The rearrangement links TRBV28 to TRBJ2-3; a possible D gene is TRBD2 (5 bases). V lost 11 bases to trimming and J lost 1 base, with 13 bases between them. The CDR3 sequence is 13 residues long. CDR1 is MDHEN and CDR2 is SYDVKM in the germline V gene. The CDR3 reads CASFGRGTDTQYF. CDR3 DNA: TGTGCCTCGTTCGGGCGGGGCACAGATACGCAGTATTTT.

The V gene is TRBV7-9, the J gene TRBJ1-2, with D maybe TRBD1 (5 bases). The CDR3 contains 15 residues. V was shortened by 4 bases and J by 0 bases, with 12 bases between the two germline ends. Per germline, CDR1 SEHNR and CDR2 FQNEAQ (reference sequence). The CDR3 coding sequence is TGTGCCAGCAGCTCCCAGGGAGGGACTAACTATGGCTACACCTTC. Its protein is CASSSQGGTNYGYTF. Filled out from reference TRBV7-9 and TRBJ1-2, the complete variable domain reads DTGVSQNPRHKITKRGQNVTFRCDPISEHNRLYWYRQTLGQGPEFLTYFQNEAQLEKSRLLSDRFSAERPKGSFSTLEIQRTEQGDSAMYLCASSSQGGTNYGYTFGSGTRLTVV.

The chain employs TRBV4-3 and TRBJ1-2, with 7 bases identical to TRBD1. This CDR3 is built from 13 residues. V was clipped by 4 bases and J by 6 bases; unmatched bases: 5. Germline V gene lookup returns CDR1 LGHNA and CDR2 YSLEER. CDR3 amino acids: CASSPRGFDGYTF. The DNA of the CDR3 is TGCGCCAGCAGCCCCAGGGGGTTTGATGGCTACACCTTC.

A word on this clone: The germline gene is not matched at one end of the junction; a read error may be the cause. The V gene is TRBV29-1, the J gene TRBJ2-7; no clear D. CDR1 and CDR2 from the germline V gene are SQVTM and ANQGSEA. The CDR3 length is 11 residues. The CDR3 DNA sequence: TGCAGCGTTGAAGAGTCCTTCGAGCAGTACTTC. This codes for CSVEESFEQYF.

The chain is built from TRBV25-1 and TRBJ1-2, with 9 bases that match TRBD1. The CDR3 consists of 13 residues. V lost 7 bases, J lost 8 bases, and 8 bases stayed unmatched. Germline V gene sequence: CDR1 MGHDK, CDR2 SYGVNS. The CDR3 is CASNPDRGSGYTF. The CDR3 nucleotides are TGTGCCAGCAACCCGGACAGGGGTAGCGGCTACACCTTC.

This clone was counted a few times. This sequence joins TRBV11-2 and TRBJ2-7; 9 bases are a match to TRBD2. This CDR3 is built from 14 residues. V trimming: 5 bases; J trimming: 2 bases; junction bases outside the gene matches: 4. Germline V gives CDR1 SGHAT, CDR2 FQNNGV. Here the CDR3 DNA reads TGTGCCAGCAGCAAGATAGCGGGAGCCTACGAGCAGTACTTC. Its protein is CASSKIAGAYEQYF. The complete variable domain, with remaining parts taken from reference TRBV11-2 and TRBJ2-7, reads EAGVAQSPRYKIIEKRQSVAFWCNPISGHATLYWYQQILGQGPKLLIQFQNNGVVDDSQLPKDRFSAERLKGVDSTLKIQPAKLEDSAVYLCASSKIAGAYEQYFGPGTRLTVT.

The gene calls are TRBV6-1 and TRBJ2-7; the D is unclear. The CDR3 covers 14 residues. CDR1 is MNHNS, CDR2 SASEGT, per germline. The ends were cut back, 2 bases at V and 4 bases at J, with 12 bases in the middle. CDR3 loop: CASSETADGYEQYF. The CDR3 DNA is TGTGCCAGCAGTGAAACCGCAGACGGGTACGAGCAGTACTTC.

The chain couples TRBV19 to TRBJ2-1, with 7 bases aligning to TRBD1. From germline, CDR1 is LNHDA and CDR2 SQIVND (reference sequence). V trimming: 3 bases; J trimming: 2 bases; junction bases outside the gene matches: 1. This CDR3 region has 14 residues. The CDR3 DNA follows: TGTGCCAGTAGTATTCAGGGGGCCTACAATGAGCAGTTCTTC. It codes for CASSIQGAYNEQFF. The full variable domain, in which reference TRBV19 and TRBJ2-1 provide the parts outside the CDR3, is DGGITQSPKYLFRKEGQNVTLSCEQNLNHDAMYWYRQDPGQGLRLIYYSQIVNDFQKGDIAEGYSVSREKKESFPLTVTSAQKNPTAFYLCASSIQGAYNEQFFGPGTRLTVL.

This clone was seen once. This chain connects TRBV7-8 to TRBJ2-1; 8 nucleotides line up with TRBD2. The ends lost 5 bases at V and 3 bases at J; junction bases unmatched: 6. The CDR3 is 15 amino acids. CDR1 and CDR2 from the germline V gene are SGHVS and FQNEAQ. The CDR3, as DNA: TGTGCCAGCAGCCGCGTAGCGGGGCTCTACAATGAGCAGTTCTTC. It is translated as CASSRVAGLYNEQFF.

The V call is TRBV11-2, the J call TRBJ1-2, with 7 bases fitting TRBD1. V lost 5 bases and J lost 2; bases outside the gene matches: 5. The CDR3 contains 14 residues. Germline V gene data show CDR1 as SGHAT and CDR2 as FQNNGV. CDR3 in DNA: TGTGCCAGCAGCCAAGGGACAGTCAACTATGGCTACACCTTC. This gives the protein CASSQGTVNYGYTF.

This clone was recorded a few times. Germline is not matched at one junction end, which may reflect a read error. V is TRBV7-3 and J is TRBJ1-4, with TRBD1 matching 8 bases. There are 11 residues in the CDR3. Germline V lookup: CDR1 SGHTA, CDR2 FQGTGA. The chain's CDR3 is CASRHTGQEIF. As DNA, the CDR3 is TGTGCCAGCAGACATACGGGACAGGAAATTTTT.

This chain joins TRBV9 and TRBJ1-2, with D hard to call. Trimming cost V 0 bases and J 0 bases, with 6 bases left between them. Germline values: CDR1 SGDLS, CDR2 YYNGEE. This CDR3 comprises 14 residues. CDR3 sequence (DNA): TGTGCCAGCAGCGTAGCGAGTCCTAACTATGGCTACACCTTC. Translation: CASSVASPNYGYTF. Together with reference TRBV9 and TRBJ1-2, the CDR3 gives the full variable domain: DSGVTQTPKHLITATGQRVTLRCSPRSGDLSVYWYQQSLDQGLQFLIQYYNGEERAKGNILERFSAQQFPDLHSELNLSSLELGDSALYFCASSVASPNYGYTFGSGTRLTVV.

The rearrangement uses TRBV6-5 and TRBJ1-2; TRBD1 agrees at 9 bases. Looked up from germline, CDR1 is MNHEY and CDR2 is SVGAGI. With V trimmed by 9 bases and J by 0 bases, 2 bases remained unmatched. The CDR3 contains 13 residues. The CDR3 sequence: CASGTGPNYGYTF. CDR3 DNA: TGTGCCAGTGGGACAGGGCCTAACTATGGCTACACCTTC.

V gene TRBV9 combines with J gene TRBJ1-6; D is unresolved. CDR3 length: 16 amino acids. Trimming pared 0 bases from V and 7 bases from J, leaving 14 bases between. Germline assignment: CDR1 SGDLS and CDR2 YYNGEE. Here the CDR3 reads CASSVASGVENSPLHF. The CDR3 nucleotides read TGTGCCAGCAGCGTAGCTAGCGGGGTTGAGAATTCACCCCTCCACTTT.